This T cell receptor (beta chain) was identified during a study of T cells in Graves' hyperthyroidism and ophthalmopathy. Findings of the study overall: Also found in blood were most expanded thyroid clonotypes above 0.001. Stable hyperthyroidism was separated from ophthalmopathy by a model based on 13 V-J features.

About this clonotype itself: Its antigen is as yet unknown. This may arise from a read error, as a much more abundant clone is one base away.

CDR3 length equals 13 residues. Trimming pared 5 bases from V and 9 bases from J, leaving 11 bases between. Per germline, CDR1 ENHRY and CDR2 SYGVKD. TCR beta CDR3 sequences were amplified from RNA transcripts. During a first-round RT-PCR of the TCR CDR3, the HTBI primer set was used. A single record per CDR3 protein comes from TCRdb applying MiXCR to the multiplex PCR reads. The repertoire holds under 700,000 distinct CDR3 sequences, with just over 45% as singletons. Patients were aged 18 to 65, had disease duration under 2 months, and had newly diagnosed hyperthyroidism. Sequences were obtained from peripheral blood or thyroid tissue (not recorded which). This sequence joins TRBV10-3 and TRBJ1-6; D gene ambiguous. The source of this sequence is a woman aged 18-29 years with Graves' hyperthyroidism. CDR3 amino acids: CAISTEAGSPLHF. The CDR3, as DNA: TGTGCCATCAGTACAGAGGCGGGTTCACCCCTCCACTTT.